Listed below are T cell receptor beta chains from one sample, sequenced in a study of CD8+ T cells in alopecia areata. Sequenced by immunoSEQ multiplex PCR; TCRdb stores in-frame clones only, minus some. The sample has around 290,000 clones, 58% seen once; the top ten hold approximately 2%. Source: CD4+ T cells sorted from blood, taken at week 24, from a patient treated with tofacitinib. These receptors all come from a human donor with alopecia areata. The CDR3 runs from the conserved cysteine through the conserved F or W. The order of the fields is CDR3 length, D gene, J gene, clone size, V gene, CDR3 protein, CDR3 DNA. D genes are given only for firm matches. A clone size is listed for some rows: how often the clone was seen (once, few, many), or a class if it is expanded.

14 . TRBJ2-1 . TRBV12-2 CASRSKTSKDEQFF TGTGCAAGTCGCTCTAAGACCAGCAAGGATGAGCAGTTCTTC
14 . TRBJ2-5 . TRBV29-1 CSVTPDGFAETQYF TGCAGCGTTACCCCGGACGGATTCGCGGAGACCCAGTACTTC
16 . TRBJ1-5 . TRBV5-6 CASSGGGGLGNQPQHF TGTGCCAGCAGCGGCGGAGGGGGACTGGGCAATCAGCCCCAGCATTTT
16 TRBD1 TRBJ1-5 few TRBV7-8 CASSLSGTGRDQPQHF TGTGCCAGCAGCTTAAGTGGGACAGGGAGAGATCAGCCCCAGCATTTT
12 TRBD1 TRBJ2-5 . TRBV29-1 CSVGDRQETQYF TGCAGCGTAGGGGACAGACAAGAGACCCAGTACTTC
13 . TRBJ2-3 . TRBV6-1 CASSEMRTDTQYF TGTGCCAGCAGTGAAATGCGGACAGATACGCAGTATTTT
13 . TRBJ1-1 . TRBV30 CAWSLLENAEAFF TGTGCCTGGAGTCTGTTGGAGAACGCTGAAGCTTTCTTT
15 TRBD1 TRBJ1-1 . TRBV9 CASSSIDRADTEAFF TGTGCCAGCAGCTCTATTGACAGGGCGGACACTGAAGCTTTCTTT
12 . TRBJ1-2 few TRBV7-9 CASSPEGGGYTF TGTGCCAGCAGCCCCGAGGGGGGTGGCTACACCTTC
15 TRBD1 TRBJ2-5 few TRBV7-8 CASSLVDRGLETQYF TGTGCCAGCAGCTTAGTGGACAGGGGGTTAGAGACCCAGTACTTC
14 . TRBJ2-5 . TRBV11-2 CASSPAGRGETQYF TGTGCCAGCAGTCCCGCGGGGCGCGGGGAGACCCAGTACTTC
17 TRBD1 TRBJ1-6 . TRBV7-2 CASSLPQGLGDNSPLHF TGTGCCAGCAGCCTCCCACAGGGGTTGGGGGATAATTCACCCCTCCACTTT
16 . TRBJ2-6 . TRBV29-1 CSVLSGQKAGANVLTF TGCAGCGTTCTATCTGGGCAGAAGGCTGGGGCCAACGTCCTGACTTTC
14 TRBD1 TRBJ1-2 . TRBV30 CAWSGDSRLYGYTF TGTGCCTGGAGTGGGGACAGCCGGCTCTATGGCTACACCTTC
15 . TRBJ2-3 once TRBV5-1 CASSWTAQDTDTQYF TGCGCCAGCAGCTGGACAGCCCAGGACACAGATACGCAGTATTTT
15 . TRBJ1-2 once TRBV5-1 CASSLAEPPPSGYTF TGCGCCAGCAGCTTGGCCGAGCCCCCCCCGAGCGGCTACACCTTC
13 . TRBJ1-6 . TRBV30 CAWNASPNSPLHF TGTGCCTGGAACGCCAGCCCTAATTCACCCCTCCACTTT
13 . TRBJ2-3 . TRBV29-1 CSVRSLWTDTQYF TGCAGCGTAAGAAGTCTTTGGACAGATACGCAGTATTTT
13 . TRBJ1-1 . TRBV10-3 CAISESPNTEAFF TGTGCCATCAGTGAGTCTCCGAACACTGAAGCTTTCTTT
13 . TRBJ1-2 . TRBV9 CASSGKPGLGYTF TGTGCCAGCAGCGGGAAACCAGGTCTTGGCTACACCTTC
13 . TRBJ1-2 few TRBV19 CASSMQGSYGYTF TGTGCCAGTAGTATGCAGGGGAGCTATGGCTACACCTTC
11 . TRBJ1-4 . TRBV20-1 CSARGGEKLFF TGCAGTGCTAGAGGGGGCGAAAAACTGTTTTTT
15 . TRBJ2-6 few TRBV2 CASSAQDAGANVLTF TGTGCCAGCAGTGCACAGGACGCTGGGGCCAACGTCCTGACTTTC
17 TRBD2 TRBJ2-1 . TRBV25-1 CASSAPLAGGPPNEQFF TGTGCCAGCAGTGCCCCACTAGCGGGGGGCCCCCCCAATGAGCAGTTCTTC
16 . TRBJ2-6 . TRBV7-6 CASSHEPRSGANVLTF TGTGCCAGCAGTCACGAACCCCGCTCTGGGGCCAACGTCCTGACTTTC
15 . TRBJ2-5 . TRBV6-1 CASGRDWSGQETQYF TGTGCCAGCGGTCGTGATTGGAGCGGCCAAGAGACCCAGTACTTC
16 . TRBJ1-1 . TRBV15 CATSRDLGVASTEAFF TGTGCCACCAGCAGAGATCTGGGGGTGGCAAGCACTGAAGCTTTCTTT
13 . TRBJ1-1 . TRBV4-1 CASSQARHTEAFF TGCGCCAGCAGCCAAGCCAGGCACACTGAAGCTTTCTTT
12 . TRBJ2-2 . TRBV28 CASSLGAGELFF TGTGCCAGCAGTTTGGGGGCCGGGGAGCTGTTTTTT
12 . TRBJ2-5 few TRBV29-1 CSVERSGETQYF TGCAGCGTTGAGCGTTCCGGAGAGACCCAGTACTTC
12 . TRBJ1-1 . TRBV25-1 CASSDRGTEAFF TGTGCCAGCAGTGACAGGGGCACTGAAGCTTTCTTT
14 . TRBJ2-7 . TRBV30 CAWSTPPRAPKQYF TGTGCCTGGAGTACACCCCCCCGAGCCCCTAAGCAGTACTTC
15 . TRBJ1-6 . TRBV5-6 CASSLRSSYNSPLHF TGTGCCAGCAGCTTGAGGAGCTCCTATAATTCACCCCTCCACTTT
17 TRBD1 TRBJ2-7 . TRBV29-1 CSVEPFSTWDRVCWQYF TGCAGCGTTGAACCTTTCTCGACGTGGGACAGGGTATGTTGGCAGTACTTC
15 TRBD2 TRBJ2-1 few TRBV4-1 CASSKSGGNGNEQFF TGCGCCAGCAGCAAGAGCGGGGGGAATGGGAATGAGCAGTTCTTC
16 TRBD2 TRBJ2-5 . TRBV5-4 CASSLLGSGGWETQYF TGTGCCAGCAGCCTGTTGGGTAGCGGGGGTTGGGAGACCCAGTACTTC
15 TRBD2 TRBJ2-5 few TRBV5-1 CASSLGSSGAETQYF TGCGCCAGCAGCTTGGGGTCTAGCGGGGCAGAGACCCAGTACTTC
15 TRBD2 TRBJ2-3 few TRBV30 CAWSASRLATDTQYF TGTGCCTGGAGTGCCTCGAGACTAGCAACAGATACGCAGTATTTT
15 . TRBJ1-5 . TRBV28 CASSFRGRGNQPQHF TGTGCCAGCAGTTTTCGGGGGAGGGGCAATCAGCCCCAGCATTTT
15 . TRBJ2-5 . TRBV5-4 CASSLAVANRETQYF TGTGCCAGCAGCTTGGCAGTGGCGAACCGGGAGACCCAGTACTTC
17 . TRBJ1-1 . TRBV9 CASSVDPTGLALTEAFF TGTGCCAGCAGCGTAGACCCAACAGGGTTGGCCTTGACTGAAGCTTTCTTT
14 . TRBJ2-1 . TRBV5-1 CASSLGDSYNEQFF TGCGCCAGCAGCTTGGGGGATTCCTACAATGAGCAGTTCTTC
13 TRBD1 TRBJ2-1 . TRBV7-2 CASSWDSYNEQFF TGTGCCAGCAGCTGGGACAGCTACAATGAGCAGTTCTTC
13 . TRBJ1-1 few TRBV19 CASSIRQTGRAFF TGTGCCAGTAGTATAAGGCAGACCGGCCGTGCTTTCTTT